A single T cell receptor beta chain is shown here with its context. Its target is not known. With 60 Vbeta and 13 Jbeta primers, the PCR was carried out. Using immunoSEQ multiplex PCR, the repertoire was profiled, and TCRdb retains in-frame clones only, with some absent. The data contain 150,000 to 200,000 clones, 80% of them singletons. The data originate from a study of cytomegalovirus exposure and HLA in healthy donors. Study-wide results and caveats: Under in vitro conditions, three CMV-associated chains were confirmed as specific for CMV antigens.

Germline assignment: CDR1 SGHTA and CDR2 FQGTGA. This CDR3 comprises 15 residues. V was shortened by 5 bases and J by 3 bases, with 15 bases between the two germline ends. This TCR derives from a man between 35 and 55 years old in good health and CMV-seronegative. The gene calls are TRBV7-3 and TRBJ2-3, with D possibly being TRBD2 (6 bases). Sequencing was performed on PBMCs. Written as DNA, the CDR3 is TGTGCCAGCAGCCTAGGGCGGGAAGGTACAGATACGCAGTATTTT. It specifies CASSLGREGTDTQYF.